This TCR beta chain was profiled in a study of CD8 T cells in Susac syndrome. The V and J ends lost 6 bases and 0 bases respectively, with 12 bases between them. The CDR3 totals 16 residues. The germline V gene encodes CDR1 MNHNS and CDR2 SASEGT. Random hexamers were used to reverse transcribe the RNA input (about 0.5 to 1 ug). TCRdb itself ran the immunoSEQ multiplex PCR reads through MiXCR, one entry per CDR3 protein. Of 120,000 or so distinct CDR3 sequences in the sample, around 94% were seen once. TCR beta was sequenced from blood CD8+ and CD4+ T cells. The TEMRA cells underwent FACS enrichment, while the CD8+ and CD4+ T cells underwent negative isolation.

The sequenced material came from CD4+ T cells from PBMCs. The TCR was taken from a human donor in good health. V and J are TRBV6-1 and TRBJ1-6, with a possible D match to TRBD1 (6 bases). CDR3 amino acids: CASRDRPLSYNSPLHF. CDR3 in DNA: TGTGCCAGCAGAGACAGGCCCCTCTCCTATAATTCACCCCTCCACTTT.